This T cell receptor (beta chain) was identified in a study of cytomegalovirus exposure and HLA in healthy donors (TCRdb year 2017). Background for the entire study: In an earlier analysis of 587 of the donors, under 300 Gb of sequence data and approximately 100 million unique TCR beta sequences from about 190 million T cells were reported. An early release covering 550 to 650 HLA-typed donors comprised 250 to 350 gigabases of sequencing data and around 85 million unique TCR sequences. The genetic ancestry cluster associated with self-reported Caucasian donors included 81% of the roughly 400 genotyped donors. The study aimed to test whether cataloging public T cell receptors could reveal signatures of past pathogen exposure. The T cell repertoires of some 700 subjects were profiled by immunosequencing and related to cytomegalovirus serostatus. Besides the first cohort of roughly 660 subjects, a separate validation cohort made up of 120 different subjects was used. To predict cytomegalovirus infection status, the study brought together high-throughput TCR immunosequencing, statistical association of individual TCRs with disease status, and machine learning. A later analysis re-analyzed previously published TCR beta repertoires from approximately 670 donors and added high-resolution HLA genotyping to study TCR occurrence patterns. In the later analysis, no new phenotypic data were used to find candidate immune exposures; instead, reliance was placed on TCR beta sequences and their occurrence across donors. To decide whether each TCR beta V gene segment behaved as functional or pseudogenic, an earlier analysis of 587 of the donors relied on high-throughput TCR beta sequencing. Donor age, sex, ethnicity and CMV serostatus were collected together with the repertoire data. A later genetic analysis used genome-wide SNP genotypes for about 65% of the 666 donors, treating that subset as a discovery cohort. All discovery cohort repertoires had been generated on a single sequencing platform. HLA typing covered class I and class II loci at four-digit resolution. The number of donors typed differed by locus, with roughly 620-630 for A, B, C, DRB1 and DQB1, around 500 for DQA1, 600 to 610 for DPA1, and some 470 for DPB1. Because of strong linkage in the cohort, a handful of DR-DQ haplotypes were treated as single units for association and clustering. Across roughly 420 genotyped donors of the cohort, an average of approximately 200,000 unique TCR beta nucleotide sequences per donor were sequenced, and roughly 20% of those sequences were non-productive.

The cohort consisted of 666 healthy bone marrow donors. All cohort members were sampled while nominally healthy, although unrecorded immune exposures were likely present. The donor tested CMV seropositive and was one of the 289 seropositive cohort members. Each donor provided a peripheral blood sample, and peripheral blood mononuclear cells were used for TCR beta sequencing. The Qiagen DNeasy Blood Extraction Kit was used to extract genomic DNA from the blood cell samples. The germline V gene encodes CDR1 ENHRY and CDR2 SYGVKD. The trim is 4 bases for V and 7 bases for J, with a gap of 19 bases between the germline ends. Counted from cysteine to phenylalanine, this CDR3 has 15 amino acids. Of all the DNA, just the CDR3 is kept, 45 bases in frame from base 1. The library was produced with the immunoSEQ multiplex PCR assay. A mixture of 60 forward primers for TCR Vbeta segments and 13 reverse primers for TCR Jbeta segments was used in the multiplex PCR. The CDR3 region of rearranged TCR beta genes was amplified from genomic DNA by a multiplex PCR assay. The Illumina HiSeq System was used to sequence the amplified TCR beta libraries as 87-base-pair reads. As for the authors' bioinformatics: Across the 670 or so repertoires, a later analysis counted approximately 83 million unique TCR beta chains, around 11 million of which were shared by at least two donors. To remove PCR and sequencing errors, raw reads were error-corrected and collapsed into unique sequences using a nearest-neighbor algorithm that merged closely related sequences. To assign V, D and J gene segments, CDR3 sequences were aligned to IMGT reference sequences. For a sequence to be retained, at least a six-nucleotide match to both a V gene segment and a J gene segment was required. Rearrangements were called productive when the CDR3 lacked stop codons and stayed in frame with V and J; all others were non-productive. CDR3 was defined by IMGT convention, running from the second conserved V-encoded cysteine to the conserved J-encoded phenylalanine. The earlier analysis of a few hundred of the donors excluded sequences that lacked an unambiguous match to a single V gene segment. An earlier analysis of 500 to 600 of the donors classified V segments as functional when productive rearrangements were above 56.7% and as segregating when the standard deviation between donors was above 5%. A statistical classification framework was developed to diagnose cytomegalovirus status using the catalog of TCR beta chain sequences. V and J gene assignment, in a later analysis, came from comparing TCR nucleotide sequences with IMGT/GENE-DB human TR gene sequences. Using the TCRdist pipeline, a later analysis assigned CDR3 sequences along with most-parsimonious VDJ recombination scenarios. In a later analysis, each TCR beta chain was defined by its CDR3 amino acid sequence together with its V-gene family, and reads lacking a unique V-gene family were excluded. As a way to deal with suspected cross-contamination and a sequencing artifact, a later analysis dropped over 550 nucleotide sequences that were highly shared and had low generation probability. For each public chain, a later analysis derived a clonal expansion index from normalized ranks of inferred template counts within each repertoire. A later analysis computed generation probabilities with a VDJ recombination model fitted to out-of-frame rearrangements, and checked the results against IGoR. Hypergeometric tests were used in a later analysis to score TCR-TCR, TCR-HLA and TCR-CMV co-occurrence, with a repertoire-size bias correction applied to the TCR pairs. False discovery rates were estimated in a later analysis by permuting HLA or CMV assignments 20 times. A later analysis grouped co-occurring TCRs with DBSCAN, adding TCRdist sequence similarity when clustering within HLA-allele-positive subsets. Repertoires with fewer than 30,000 or more than 120,000 public chains, plus five repertoires with anomalous nucleotide sharing, were excluded from co-occurrence clustering. TCRdb took over this immuneACCESS table, retaining in-frame rearrangements with V and J assigned. Such tables are incomplete; in checked studies, under half of the missing clones stem from an unresolved V gene, and the remainder is unexplained. The V and J calls and the clone size are those of that table, but D and trimming were determined from the DNA. This sample gives about 230,000 clones in total; around 80% of them show up just once. The ten top clones hold about 2.5% of the sample.

Overall study outcomes, separate from this receptor: A further reported finding was that TCR beta sequences accurately predicted the HLA-A and HLA-B alleles for most subjects in the first cohort. Compared with the approximately 720-donor mean, donors in an Asian-associated ancestry cluster had fewer N-insertions in productive TCRs, according to a later genetic analysis. Sequencing depth was assumed to be roughly uniform across donors in the presence/absence analyses, though that assumption may not hold. The earlier analysis of a few hundred of the donors excluded some 16 rarely observed V segments, including chromosome 9 orphons, because counts were too low. According to a later analysis, parvovirus B19, influenza, CMV and Epstein-Barr virus appeared linked to several top co-occurrence clusters. Because the 87-base-pair reads could not distinguish some IMGT-functional V segments, including TRBV6-2 and TRBV6-3, those segments were excluded. A few of the identified cytomegalovirus-associated TCR beta chains were confirmed in vitro to be specific for cytomegalovirus antigens. According to a later analysis, most CMV-associated TCR beta chains appeared to be HLA-restricted, and the HLA associations seemed to be driven largely by CMV exposure. Most TCR sequences were observed very rarely across donors, whereas some public TCRs were present in many individuals. Compared with equally common non-associated chains, HLA-associated TCR beta chains in a later analysis were more clonally expanded and had lower generation probabilities. Immune exposure information for the cohort was limited to CMV serostatus. In a later genetic analysis, a missense DCLRE1C variant was associated with V-gene and J-gene trimming of TCR beta chains, and the association was replicated in an independent cohort. The authors suggested that the approach could potentially be generalized to other disease states and immunological phenotypes. Linkage disequilibrium might explain the correlated functional status among segregating V segments, but an unknown experimental factor could not be excluded. In an earlier analysis of 587 of the donors, most TCR beta V segments appeared in productive rearrangements about 87% or about 30% of the time, broadly matching IMGT annotations. In a later analysis, the rate of TCR association differed among HLA loci, with DRB1 alleles having the most associated TCRs and HLA-C alleles having the fewest. In both the original and validation cohorts, the classifier was reported to diagnose cytomegalovirus status with high specificity and sensitivity. The sequencing pipeline was judged likely to have produced a cluster of highly shared sequence variants as a technical artifact. Because some donors lacked HLA typing at each locus, the association tests relied only on the typed subset. A total of 150 to 200 TCR beta chains were listed by the study as associated with cytomegalovirus. Only TCR beta chains were sequenced in this cohort, and the absence of alpha or paired-chain data limited detectable features. Specific HLA alleles were associated with 16,951 TCR beta sequences at a false discovery rate of 0.05 in a later analysis. When HLA alleles, especially DR and DQ, strongly co-occurred, attributing TCR associations to individual alleles was difficult.

To note about this clone: The clone's antigen remains unknown. No much larger clonotype is one base removed from it; base qualities were not supplied.

The sample was PBMCs. This sequence originates from a woman aged 60-75 years in good health and CMV-seropositive. The chain was built from TRBV10-3 and TRBJ1-2, with TRBD1 as a weak D call on 6 bases. The CDR3 here reads CAISGPGGAPGGYTF. The DNA reads TGTGCCATCAGTGGGCCCGGGGGGGCCCCTGGTGGCTACACCTTC.